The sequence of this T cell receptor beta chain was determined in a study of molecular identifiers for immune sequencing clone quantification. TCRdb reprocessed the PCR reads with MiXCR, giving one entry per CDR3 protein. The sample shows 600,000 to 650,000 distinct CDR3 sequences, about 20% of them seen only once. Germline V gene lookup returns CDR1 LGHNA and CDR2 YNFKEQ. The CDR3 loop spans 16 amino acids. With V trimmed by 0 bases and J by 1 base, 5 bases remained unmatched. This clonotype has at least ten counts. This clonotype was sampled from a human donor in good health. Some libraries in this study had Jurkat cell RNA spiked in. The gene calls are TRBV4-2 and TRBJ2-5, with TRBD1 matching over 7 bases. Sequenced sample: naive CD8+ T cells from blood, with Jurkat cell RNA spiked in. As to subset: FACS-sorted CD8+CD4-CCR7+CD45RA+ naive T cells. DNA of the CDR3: TGTGCCAGCAGCCAAGACGCCGGGACAGTCCAAGAGACCCAGTACTTC. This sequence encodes CASSQDAGTVQETQYF.